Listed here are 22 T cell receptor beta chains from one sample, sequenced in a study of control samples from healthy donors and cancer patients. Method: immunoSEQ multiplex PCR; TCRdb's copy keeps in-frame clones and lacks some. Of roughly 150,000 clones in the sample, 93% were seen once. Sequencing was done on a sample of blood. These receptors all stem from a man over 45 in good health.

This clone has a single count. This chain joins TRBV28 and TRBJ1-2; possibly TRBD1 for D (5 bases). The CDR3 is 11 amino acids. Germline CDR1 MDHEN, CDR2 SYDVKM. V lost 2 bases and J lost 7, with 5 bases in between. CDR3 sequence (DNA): TGTGCCAGCAGTTTACAGGGTGGCTACACCTTC. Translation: CASSLQGGYTF.

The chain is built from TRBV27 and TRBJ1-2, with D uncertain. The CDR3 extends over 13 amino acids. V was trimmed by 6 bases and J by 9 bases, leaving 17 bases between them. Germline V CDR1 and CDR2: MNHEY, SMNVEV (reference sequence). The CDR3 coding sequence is TGTGCCAGCAGCCCCAGACCCAAGGCGAGCTACACCTTC. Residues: CASSPRPKASYTF.

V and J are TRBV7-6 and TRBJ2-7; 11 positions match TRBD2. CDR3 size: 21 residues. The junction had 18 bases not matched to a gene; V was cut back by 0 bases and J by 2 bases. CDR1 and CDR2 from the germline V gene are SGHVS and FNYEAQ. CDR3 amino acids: CASSLAILKPGTSGTPYEQYF. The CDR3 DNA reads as TGTGCCAGCAGCTTAGCCATTCTTAAGCCCGGGACTAGCGGCACTCCCTACGAGCAGTACTTC.

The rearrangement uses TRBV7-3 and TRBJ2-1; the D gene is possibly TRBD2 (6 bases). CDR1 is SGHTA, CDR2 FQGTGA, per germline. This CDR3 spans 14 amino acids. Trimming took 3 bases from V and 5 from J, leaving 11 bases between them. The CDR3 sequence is CASSFSGGNNEQFF. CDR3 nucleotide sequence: TGTGCCAGCAGCTTTTCCGGCGGGAACAATGAGCAGTTCTTC. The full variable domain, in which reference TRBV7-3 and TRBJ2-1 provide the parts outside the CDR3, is GAGVSQTPSNKVTEKGKYVELRCDPISGHTALYWYRQSLGQGPEFLIYFQGTGAADDSGLPNDRFFAVRPEGSVSTLKIQRTERGDSAVYLCASSFSGGNNEQFFGPGTRLTVL.

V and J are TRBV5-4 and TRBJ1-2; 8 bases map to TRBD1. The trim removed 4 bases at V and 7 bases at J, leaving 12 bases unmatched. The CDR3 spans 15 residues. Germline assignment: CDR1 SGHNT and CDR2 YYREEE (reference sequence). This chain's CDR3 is CASSIPGTGRGGYTF. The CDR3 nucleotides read TGTGCCAGCAGCATCCCAGGGACAGGAAGGGGTGGCTACACCTTC.

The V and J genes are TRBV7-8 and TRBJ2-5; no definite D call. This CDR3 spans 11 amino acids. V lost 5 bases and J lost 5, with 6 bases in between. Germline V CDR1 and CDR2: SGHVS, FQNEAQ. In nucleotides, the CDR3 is TGTGCCAGCAGCCTGAAGGAGACCCAGTACTTC. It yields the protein CASSLKETQYF.

The CDR3 sequence: CASSVRQLNTEAFF. CDR3 in DNA: TGTGCCAGCAGCGTACGACAGTTGAACACTGAAGCTTTCTTT. The chain is built from TRBV11-1 and TRBJ1-1; weak D call: TRBD1 (5 bases). The CDR3 runs 14 residues. The V gene lost 5 bases and the J gene lost 0 bases, with 10 bases spanning the gap. Germline V lookup: CDR1 SGHAT, CDR2 FQDESV (reference sequence). Together with reference TRBV11-1 and TRBJ1-1, the CDR3 gives the full variable domain: EAEVAQSPRYKITEKSQAVAFWCDPISGHATLYWYRQILGQGPELLVQFQDESVVDDSQLPKDRFSAERLKGVDSTLKIQPAELGDSAMYLCASSVRQLNTEAFFGQGTRLTVV.

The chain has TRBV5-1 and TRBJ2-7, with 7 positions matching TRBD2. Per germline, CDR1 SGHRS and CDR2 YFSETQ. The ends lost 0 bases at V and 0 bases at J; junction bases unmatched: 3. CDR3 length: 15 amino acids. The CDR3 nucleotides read TGCGCCAGCAGCTTGGTTGGGACTACCTCCTACGAGCAGTACTTC. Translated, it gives CASSLVGTTSYEQYF.

The chain's CDR3 is CASRGQGQETQYF. The CDR3 coding sequence is TGTGCCAGCAGGGGACAGGGTCAAGAGACCCAGTACTTC. The chain couples TRBV28 to TRBJ2-5; 9 nucleotides align to TRBD1. The CDR3 runs 13 residues. V lost 6 bases to trimming and J lost 2 bases; unmatched junction nucleotides: 1. Looked up from germline, CDR1 is MDHEN and CDR2 is SYDVKM. Supplemented by reference TRBV28 and TRBJ2-5, the full variable domain reads DVKVTQSSRYLVKRTGEKVFLECVQDMDHENMFWYRQDPGLGLRLIYFSYDVKMKEKGDIPEGYSVSREKKERFSLILESASTNQTSMYLCASRGQGQETQYFGPGTRLLVL.

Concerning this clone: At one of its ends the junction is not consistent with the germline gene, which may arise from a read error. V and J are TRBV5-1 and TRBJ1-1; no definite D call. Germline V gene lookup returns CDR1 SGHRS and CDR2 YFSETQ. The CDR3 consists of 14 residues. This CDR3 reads CASRLGYMNTEAFF. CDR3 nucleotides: TGCGCCAGCAGGTTGGGGTACATGAACACTGAAGCTTTCTTT.

Here the CDR3 reads CASSPPRQIRDTEAFF. CDR3 nucleotide sequence: TGTGCCAGCTCACCACCAAGACAGATTCGGGACACTGAAGCTTTCTTT. The chain employs TRBV18 and TRBJ1-1, with a tentative D call TRBD1 (5 bases). CDR1 KGHSH and CDR2 LQKENI come from the germline V gene. This CDR3 is 16 amino acids long. The V end was cut by 0 bases, the J end by 3 bases, with 14 bases between.

Written as DNA, the CDR3 is TGTGCCAGCAGTTCTTATGCCCCTCCTGGGGCGAGTCAGGGGAATGAGCAGTTCTTC. Residues: CASSSYAPPGASQGNEQFF. J is TRBJ2-1 and V is TRBV28; D may be TRBD1 (6 bases). The CDR3 sequence is 19 residues long. Germline V gene sequence: CDR1 MDHEN, CDR2 SYDVKM. Trimming removed 4 bases from V and 7 bases from J, with 29 bases in between.

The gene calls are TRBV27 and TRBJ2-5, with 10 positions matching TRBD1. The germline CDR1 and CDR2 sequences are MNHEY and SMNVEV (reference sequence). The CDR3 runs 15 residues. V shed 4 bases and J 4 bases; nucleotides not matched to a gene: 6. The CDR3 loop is CASSSPGQGTETQYF. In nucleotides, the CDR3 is TGTGCCAGCAGTTCCCCGGGACAGGGGACAGAGACCCAGTACTTC.

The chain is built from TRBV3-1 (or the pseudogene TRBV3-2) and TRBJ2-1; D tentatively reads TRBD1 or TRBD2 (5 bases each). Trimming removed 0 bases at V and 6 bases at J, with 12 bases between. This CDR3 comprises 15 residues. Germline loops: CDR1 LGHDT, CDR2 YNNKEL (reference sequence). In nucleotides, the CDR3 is TGTGCCAGCAGCCAAGATCTCGCTGGGGGCAATGAGCAGTTCTTC. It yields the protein CASSQDLAGGNEQFF.

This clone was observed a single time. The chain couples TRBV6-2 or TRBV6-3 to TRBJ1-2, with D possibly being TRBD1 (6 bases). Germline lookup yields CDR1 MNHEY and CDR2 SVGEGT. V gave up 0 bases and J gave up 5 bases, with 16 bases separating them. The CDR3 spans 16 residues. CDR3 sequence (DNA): TGTGCCAGCAGTTACTCAAGACAGGAGGGCCCTTATGGCTACACCTTC. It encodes CASSYSRQEGPYGYTF.

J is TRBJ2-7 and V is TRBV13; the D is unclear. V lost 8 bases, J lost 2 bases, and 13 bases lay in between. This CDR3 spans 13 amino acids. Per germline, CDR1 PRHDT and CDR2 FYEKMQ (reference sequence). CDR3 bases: TGTGCCAGCGGTAGTGGGGAAGCCTACGAGCAGTACTTC. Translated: CASGSGEAYEQYF. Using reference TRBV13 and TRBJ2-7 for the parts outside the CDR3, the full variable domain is AAGVIQSPRHLIKEKRETATLKCYPIPRHDTVYWYQQGPGQDPQFLISFYEKMQSDKGSIPDRFSAQQFSDYHSELNMSSLELGDSALYFCASGSGEAYEQYFGPGTRLTVT.

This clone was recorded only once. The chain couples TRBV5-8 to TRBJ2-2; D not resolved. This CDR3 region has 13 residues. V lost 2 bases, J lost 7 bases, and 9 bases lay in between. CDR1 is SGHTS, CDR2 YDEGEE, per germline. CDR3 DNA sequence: TGTGCCAGCAGCTTAAGGGAAATCGGGGAGCTGTTTTTT. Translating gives CASSLREIGELFF.

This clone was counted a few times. Written as DNA, the CDR3 is TGTGCCAGCAGCTCCGGGACAGGAAAGGAAAAACTGTTTTTT. Protein sequence: CASSSGTGKEKLFF. The chain employs TRBV5-4 and TRBJ1-4, with TRBD1 identical over 8 bases. Trimming removed 3 bases from V and 8 bases from J; junction bases left unmatched: 6. This CDR3 spans 14 amino acids. Germline values: CDR1 SGHNT, CDR2 YYREEE (reference sequence). The variable domain in full, completed from reference TRBV5-4 and TRBJ1-4, reads ETGVTQSPTHLIKTRGQQVTLRCSSQSGHNTVSWYQQALGQGPQFIFQYYREEENGRGNFPPRFSGLQFPNYSSELNVNALELDDSALYLCASSSGTGKEKLFFGSGTQLSVL.

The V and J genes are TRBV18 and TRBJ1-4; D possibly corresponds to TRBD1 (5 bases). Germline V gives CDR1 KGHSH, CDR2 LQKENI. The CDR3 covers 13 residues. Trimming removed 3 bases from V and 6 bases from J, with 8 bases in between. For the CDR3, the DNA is TGTGCCAGCTCACCCGGGGCCGATGAAAAACTGTTTTTT. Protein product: CASSPGADEKLFF.

The CDR3 DNA reads as TGTGCCAGCAGTGAGTCCGGGTACCACTATGGCTACACCTTC. The encoded protein is CASSESGYHYGYTF. The V and J genes are TRBV2 and TRBJ1-2, with D uncertain. Germline V lookup: CDR1 SNHLY, CDR2 FYNNEI. This CDR3 has 14 amino acids. Deletions cut 3 bases from V and 3 bases from J, with 11 bases between.

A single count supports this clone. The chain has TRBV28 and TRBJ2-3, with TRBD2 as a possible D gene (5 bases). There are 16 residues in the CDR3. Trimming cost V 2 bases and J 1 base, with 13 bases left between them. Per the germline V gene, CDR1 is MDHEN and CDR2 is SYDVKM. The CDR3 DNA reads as TGTGCCAGCAGTTTAGCTTCGCGGGTAGGCACAGATACGCAGTATTTT. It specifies CASSLASRVGTDTQYF.

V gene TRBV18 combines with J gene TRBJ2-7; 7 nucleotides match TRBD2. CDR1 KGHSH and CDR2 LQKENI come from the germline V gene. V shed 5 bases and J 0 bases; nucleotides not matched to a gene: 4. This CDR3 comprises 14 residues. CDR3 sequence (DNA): TGTGCCAGCTCATCTAGCGGAAGCTCCTACGAGCAGTACTTC. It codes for CASSSSGSSYEQYF.